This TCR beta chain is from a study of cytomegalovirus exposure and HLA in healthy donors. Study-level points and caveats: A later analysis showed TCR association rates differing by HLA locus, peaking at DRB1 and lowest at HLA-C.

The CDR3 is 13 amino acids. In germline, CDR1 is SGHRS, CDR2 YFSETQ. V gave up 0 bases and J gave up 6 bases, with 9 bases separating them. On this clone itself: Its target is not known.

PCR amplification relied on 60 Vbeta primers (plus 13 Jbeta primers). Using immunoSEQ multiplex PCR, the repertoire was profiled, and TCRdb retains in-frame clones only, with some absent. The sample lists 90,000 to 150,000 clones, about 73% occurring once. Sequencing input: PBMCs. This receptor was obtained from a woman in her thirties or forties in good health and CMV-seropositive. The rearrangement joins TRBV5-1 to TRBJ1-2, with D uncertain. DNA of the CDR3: TGCGCCAGCAGCTTGGGGGCGAATGATGGCTACACCTTC. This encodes CASSLGANDGYTF.